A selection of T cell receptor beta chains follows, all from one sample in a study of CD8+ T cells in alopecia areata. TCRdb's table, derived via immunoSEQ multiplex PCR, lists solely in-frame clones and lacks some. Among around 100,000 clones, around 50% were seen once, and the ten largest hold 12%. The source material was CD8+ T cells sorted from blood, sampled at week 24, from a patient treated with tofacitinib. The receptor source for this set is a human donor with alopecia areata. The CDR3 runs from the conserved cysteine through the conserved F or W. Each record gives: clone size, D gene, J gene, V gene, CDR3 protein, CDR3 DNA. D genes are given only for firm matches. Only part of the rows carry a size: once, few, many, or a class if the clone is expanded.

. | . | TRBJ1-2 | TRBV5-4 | CASSFDDSNYGYTF | TGTGCCAGCAGCTTCGACGACAGCAACTATGGCTACACCTTC
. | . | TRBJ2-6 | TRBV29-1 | CSAQGSGANVLTF | TGCAGCGCTCAGGGGTCCGGGGCCAACGTCCTGACTTTC
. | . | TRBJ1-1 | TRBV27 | CASSLRDTASEAFF | TGTGCCAGCAGCCTCCGGGACACCGCCTCTGAAGCTTTCTTT
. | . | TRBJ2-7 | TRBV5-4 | CASSWGTGSWEQYF | TGTGCCAGCAGCTGGGGGACTGGAAGTTGGGAGCAGTACTTC
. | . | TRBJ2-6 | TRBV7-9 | CATRPGANVLTF | TGTGCCACCCGACCAGGGGCCAACGTCCTGACTTTC
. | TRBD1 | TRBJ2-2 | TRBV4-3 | CASSQVTGTAGELFF | TGCGCCAGCAGCCAAGTCACCGGGACAGCCGGGGAGCTGTTTTTT
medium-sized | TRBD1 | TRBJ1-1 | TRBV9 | CASSVGEWTGGTEAFF | TGTGCCAGCAGCGTAGGCGAGTGGACAGGGGGGACTGAAGCTTTCTTT
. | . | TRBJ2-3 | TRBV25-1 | CASSFGGADTQYF | TGTGCCAGCAGTTTCGGGGGCGCAGATACGCAGTATTTT
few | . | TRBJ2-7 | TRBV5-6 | CASSLVEGEQYF | TGTGCCAGCAGCTTGGTGGAGGGAGAGCAGTACTTC
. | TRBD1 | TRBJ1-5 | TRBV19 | CASSTDREGDQPQHF | TGTGCCAGTAGTACCGACAGGGAAGGGGATCAGCCCCAGCATTTT
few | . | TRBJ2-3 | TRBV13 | CASSLGGLDTQYF | TGTGCCAGCAGCTTAGGGGGGCTAGATACGCAGTATTTT
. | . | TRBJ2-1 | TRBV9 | CASSVAPGENEQFF | TGTGCCAGCAGCGTAGCACCCGGGGAGAATGAGCAGTTCTTC
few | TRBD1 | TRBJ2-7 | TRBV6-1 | CASSHRGASYEQYF | TGTGCCAGCAGTCACAGGGGCGCCTCCTACGAGCAGTACTTC
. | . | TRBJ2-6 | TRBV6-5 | CASNPSGANVLTF | TGTGCCAGCAACCCCTCTGGGGCCAACGTCCTGACTTTC
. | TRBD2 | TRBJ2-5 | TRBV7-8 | CASSLTLAVQETQYF | TGTGCCAGCAGCTTGACCCTAGCGGTTCAAGAGACCCAGTACTTC
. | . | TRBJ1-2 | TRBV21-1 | CASRQVRDTF | TGTGCCAGCAGACAGGTGCGAGACACCTTC
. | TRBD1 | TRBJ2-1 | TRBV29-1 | CSVRTGGFDNEQFF | TGCAGCGTCCGGACAGGGGGCTTCGACAATGAGCAGTTCTTC
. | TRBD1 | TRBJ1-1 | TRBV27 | CASSSGQGAFF | TGTGCCAGCAGTTCGGGACAGGGAGCTTTCTTT
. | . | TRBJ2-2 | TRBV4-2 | CASTWVGQATGELFF | TGTGCCAGCACCTGGGTCGGACAAGCCACCGGGGAGCTGTTTTTT
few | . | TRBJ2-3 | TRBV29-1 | CSVEDPDWPGRNTQYF | TGCAGCGTTGAAGACCCAGATTGGCCCGGGCGGAATACGCAGTATTTT
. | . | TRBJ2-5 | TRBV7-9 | CATEVVQETQYF | TGTGCCACCGAGGTGGTTCAAGAGACCCAGTACTTC
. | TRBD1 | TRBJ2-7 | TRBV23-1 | CASSLGTGADEQYF | TGCGCCAGCAGTCTAGGGACAGGGGCTGACGAGCAGTACTTC
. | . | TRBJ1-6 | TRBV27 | CASSLEGYNSPLHF | TGTGCCAGCAGTTTAGAGGGGTATAATTCACCCCTCCACTTT
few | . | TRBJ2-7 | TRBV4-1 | CASSQDEAGTAGYEQYF | TGCGCCAGCAGCCAAGATGAGGCCGGGACGGCCGGCTACGAGCAGTACTTC